This entry describes one TCR beta chain. Its cognate antigen is unknown. The data derive from a study of blood T cells in healthy people across ages. Findings of the study overall: The percentage of naive T cells correlated strongly with TCR beta diversity. Compared with aged donors, long-lived donors showed fewer expanded clones, suggesting selection.

V lost 3 bases, J lost 3 bases, and 10 bases lay in between. Germline CDR1 reads SGDLS; CDR2 reads YYNGEE. This CDR3 has 13 residues. A second roughly 6 to 12 cycle PCR used barcoded and J-beta primers. TCRdb re-called the 5' RACE reads through MiXCR, storing one row per CDR3 protein. The repertoire includes about a million distinct CDR3 sequences, about 48% of them detected once, and roughly 13% sits in the top ten. Material: blood. This receptor was obtained from a man aged 25 to 40 in good health. The chain uses TRBV9 and TRBJ2-7, with D possibly being TRBD1 (5 bases). The CDR3 DNA reads as TGTGCCAGCAGCGGGGCAGGGCTCTACGAGCAGTACTTC. Translating gives CASSGAGLYEQYF.